This T cell receptor beta chain was recorded in a study of T cell repertoires in cytomegalovirus infection. Study-wide findings and caveats: The cumulative frequency of public TCR beta families distinguished individuals who carried CMV together with the relevant HLA.

One entry per CDR3 protein results from TCRdb running MiXCR on the reads. The sample includes roughly 46,000 distinct CDR3 sequences, approximately 19% of them seen just once. This clonotype was observed a few times. The antigen remains unidentified. The CDR3 covers 15 residues. Per germline, CDR1 SGHTA and CDR2 FQGNSA. The junction had 5 bases not matched to a gene; V was cut back by 4 bases and J by 4 bases. The sequencing used CD8+ T cells from cultured PBMCs, collected from culture after CMV antigen stimulation. This TCR was sampled from a human donor in good health (CMV status not recorded). Some clones in this sample may be carry-over from other donors' samples. The chain couples TRBV7-2 to TRBJ1-2; 11 nucleotides align to TRBD1. The CDR3 coding sequence is TGTGCCAGCAGCTCCTTGGGGACAGGGGGCTATGGCTACACCTTC. It translates to CASSSLGTGGYGYTF.